A selection of T cell receptor beta chains follows, all from one sample in a study of post-analysis software for immune sequencing data. TCRdb ran MiXCR on the PCR reads and lists one entry per CDR3 protein. The sample shows 450,000 to 700,000 distinct CDR3 sequences, 44% of them seen only once. What was sequenced was blood. The receptors here all came from a girl aged 10 to 17 with multiple sclerosis. The CDR3 runs from the conserved cysteine through the conserved F or W. A D gene is named only where the DNA matches it firmly. Size is omitted from some rows. Given values are once, few, many or a class for expanded clones.

J	D	size	V	CDR3	DNA
TRBJ2-3	.	.	TRBV20-1	CSAPRTRDTQYF	TGCAGTGCCCCCAGGACCCGCGATACGCAGTATTTT
TRBJ1-5	.	.	TRBV6-1	CASSGVSNQPQHF	TGTGCCAGCAGTGGGGTCAGCAATCAGCCCCAGCATTTT
TRBJ1-2	.	few	TRBV4-1	CASSQDTGSNYGYTF	TGCGCCAGCAGCCAAGATACAGGGAGTAACTATGGCTACACCTTC
TRBJ2-1	.	few	TRBV6-5	CASSSRRNNEQFF	TGTGCCAGCAGCTCCAGACGGAACAATGAGCAGTTCTTC
TRBJ2-4	.	few	TRBV2	CASNARQAAKNIQYF	TGTGCCAGCAATGCCCGACAGGCAGCCAAAAACATTCAGTACTTC
TRBJ2-1	.	few	TRBV12-3/TRBV12-4	CASSFIGNEQFF	TGTGCCAGCAGTTTTATTGGCAATGAGCAGTTCTTC
TRBJ1-1	.	.	TRBV12-3/TRBV12-4	CASSPFSVGGEAFF	TGTGCCAGCAGCCCCTTCTCAGTGGGAGGTGAAGCTTTCTTT
TRBJ1-2	TRBD1	few	TRBV12-3/TRBV12-4	CASSPPDGQGARGYTF	TGTGCCAGCAGTCCCCCCGACGGACAGGGGGCGCGTGGCTACACCTTC
TRBJ1-2	.	.	TRBV15	CATSSSGYDYTF	TGTGCCACCAGCTCTTCAGGGTACGACTACACCTTC
TRBJ2-7	TRBD1	few	TRBV29-1	CSASGGTGGWYEQYF	TGCAGCGCTTCGGGCGGGACAGGGGGATGGTACGAGCAGTACTTC
TRBJ2-1	.	.	TRBV27	CASSPGVSAQFF	TGTGCCAGCAGTCCCGGGGTCTCGGCTCAGTTCTTC
TRBJ2-1	.	.	TRBV29-1	CSVAGLLINEQFF	TGCAGCGTTGCAGGACTACTGATCAATGAGCAGTTCTTC
TRBJ1-5	.	.	TRBV7-8	CASSLSGQPNQPQHF	TGTGCCAGCAGCTTATCCGGACAGCCCAATCAGCCCCAGCATTTT
TRBJ2-5	TRBD2	few	TRBV5-1	CASRSSSGRAETQYF	TGCGCCAGCAGAAGCTCTAGCGGGAGGGCAGAGACCCAGTACTTC
TRBJ2-7	TRBD2	once	TRBV24-1	CATSSTKGGRADEQYF	TGTGCCACCAGCAGCACCAAGGGCGGGAGGGCCGACGAGCAGTACTTC
TRBJ2-5	.	many	TRBV27	CASSLGTQETQYF	TGTGCCAGCAGCCTCGGGACTCAAGAGACCCAGTACTTC
TRBJ2-1	TRBD1	once	TRBV11-3	CASSNPTGRDEQFF	TGTGCCAGCAGCAACCCGACAGGGCGGGATGAGCAGTTCTTC
TRBJ2-1	TRBD2	few	TRBV20-1	CSARGLAGASYNEQFF	TGCAGTGCTAGGGGACTAGCGGGGGCTTCCTACAATGAGCAGTTCTTC